This TCR beta chain was recovered during a study of metastatic and nonmetastatic thyroid tumors. On the study more broadly: Repertoires of blood and of tissue (tumor or nodule) from malignant and benign thyroid patients were compared. Study-wide findings and caveats: Within blood and tumor, benign nodules reportedly had significantly lower TCR beta diversity than malignant thyroid tumors did.

This clone showed up just a few times. Its antigen is as yet unknown. No patient received treatment before thyroid surgery. TCRdb re-clonotyped the PCR reads through MiXCR. The table records about 41,000 clones, approximately 25% of them present only once. The sequence came from a female donor with papillary thyroid cancer or a benign thyroid nodule (not recorded which). Some clones in this sample may be carry-over from other donors' samples. Sequenced sample: tumor tissue.

This CDR3 is CASRPANTFLGYTF. CDR3 bases: TGTGCCAGCAGGCCCGCTAATACCTTTCTTGGCTACACCTTC. This chain uses TRBV6-1 with TRBJ1-2; no clear D gene. CDR1 MNHNS and CDR2 SASEGT come from the germline V gene. V was trimmed by 6 bases and J by 7 bases, leaving 18 bases between them. The CDR3 totals 14 residues.